This TCR beta chain was identified in a study of blood T cells in healthy people across ages. Overall study: Template switching picked up about one barcoded beta molecule for each two T cells. Study results and caveats: The authors considered diversity estimates from one million T cells to be underestimates.

The use of a sample-barcoded 5' primer and a J-beta primer mix characterized a second PCR of about 7 to 12 cycles. Through a template-switch adaptor with 12 random nucleotides, each cDNA molecule received a tag. TCRdb fed the 5' RACE reads into MiXCR, producing one record per CDR3 protein. The sample lists 650,000 to 950,000 distinct CDR3 sequences, more than 40% seen once, with about 21% in the top ten. This clonotype was detected only a few times. Its antigen is not identified. The ends lost 3 bases at V and 5 bases at J; junction bases unmatched: 6. CDR3 length equals 13 residues. Germline lookup yields CDR1 SQVTM and CDR2 ANQGSEA. They isolated at least 6 million PBMCs from each sample.

The rearrangement uses TRBV29-1 and TRBJ2-5; 7 bases fit TRBD2. This clonotype originated in a man aged 55 to 70 in good health. The sequencing input was blood. CDR3: CSVEGRAGETQYF. CDR3 DNA sequence: TGCAGCGTTGAGGGGAGGGCAGGGGAGACCCAGTACTTC.